Listed here are 31 T cell receptor beta chains from one sample, sequenced in a study of breast tumors, draining lymph nodes, adjacent tissues. TCRdb reprocessed the multiplex PCR reads with MiXCR, giving one entry per CDR3 protein. Of approximately 22,000 distinct CDR3 sequences in the sample, about 30% were seen once. Sequencing used breast tumor tissue. The receptors come from a female donor with breast cancer. Some clones in this sample may be carry-over from other donors' samples.

The chain has TRBV19 and TRBJ2-1, with D perhaps TRBD2 (6 bases). Germline-derived CDR1 and CDR2 are LNHDA and SQIVND (reference sequence). The V and J ends lost 1 base and 7 bases respectively, with 11 bases between them. The CDR3 is 14 amino acids. CDR3 bases: TGTGCCAGTAGTATAGGGCAGGCGGGGAATGAGCAGTTCTTC. It yields the protein CASSIGQAGNEQFF.

This clonotype showed up many times. The chain recombines TRBV9 with TRBJ2-7; TRBD1 agrees at 9 bases. Germline CDR1 reads SGDLS; CDR2 reads YYNGEE. With V trimmed by 3 bases and J by 1 base, 5 bases remained unmatched. This CDR3 comprises 15 residues. The CDR3 nucleotides are TGTGCCAGCAGCGGAGGACAGGGGCTATCCTACGAGCAGTACTTC. It translates to CASSGGQGLSYEQYF.

This clonotype occurred many times. The rearrangement links TRBV6-1 to TRBJ2-7; D unresolved. Germline-derived CDR1 and CDR2 are MNHNS and SASEGT. This CDR3 contains 12 residues. V dropped 0 bases and J dropped 7 bases, with 7 bases sitting between them. The CDR3 nucleotides read TGTGCCAGCAGTGAAGCCCCGCCGGAGCAGTACTTC. Its translation: CASSEAPPEQYF.

This clonotype was recorded many times. This chain joins TRBV19 and TRBJ1-5; TRBD1 aligns across 8 bases. Trimming at V came to 5 bases and at J to 7 bases, leaving 10 bases not matched to a gene. Germline CDR1 and CDR2: LNHDA and SQIVND (reference sequence). The CDR3 has 15 amino acids. In DNA form, the CDR3 reads TGTGCCAGTAGTGATGACAGGGGAAGTCGACAGCCCCAGCATTTT. Protein sequence: CASSDDRGSRQPQHF. Using reference TRBV19 and TRBJ1-5 for the parts outside the CDR3, the full variable domain is DGGITQSPKYLFRKEGQNVTLSCEQNLNHDAMYWYRQDPGQGLRLIYYSQIVNDFQKGDIAEGYSVSREKKESFPLTVTSAQKNPTAFYLCASSDDRGSRQPQHFGDGTRLSIL.

This clonotype has only one observation. The chain recombines TRBV29-1 with TRBJ2-1; TRBD2 matches at 8 bases. Germline V gives CDR1 SQVTM, CDR2 ANQGSEA. The V gene end was trimmed by 8 bases and the J gene end by 9 bases; junction bases not matched to a gene: 9. The CDR3 covers 12 residues. The CDR3 coding sequence is TGCAGCTACGCAGCGGGAGCGATTGAGCAGTTCTTC. Translated: CSYAAGAIEQFF.

This clonotype was picked up many times. The rearrangement joins TRBV6-2 or TRBV6-3 to TRBJ2-7; D call uncertain. The CDR3 is 13 residues long. CDR1 and CDR2 (germline): MNHEY, SVGEGT. Between the trimmed V and J ends, which lost 2 bases and 2 bases, there was a span of 7 bases. The CDR3 sequence: CASSYGLAYEQYF. The DNA of the CDR3 is TGTGCCAGCAGTTACGGGCTAGCCTACGAGCAGTACTTC.

This clonotype showed up many times. J is TRBJ1-2 and V is TRBV2; 7 bases are a match to TRBD1. Germline loops: CDR1 SNHLY, CDR2 FYNNEI. Trimming took 7 bases from V and 7 from J; bases not matched to a gene: 6. CDR3 length: 12 residues. DNA for the CDR3: TGTGCCAGCATAAGTACAGGGGCTGGCTACACCTTC. Its protein product is CASISTGAGYTF.

In the case of this clonotype: Since a much larger clone is just one base distant, this may be a read error. V and J are TRBV19 and TRBJ2-2, with D maybe TRBD2 (6 bases). CDR3 length: 15 amino acids. Germline CDR1 and CDR2: LNHDA and SQIVND (reference sequence). CDR3 coding DNA: TGTGCCAGTAGTATTTCCGGGAGCAGCACCGGGGAGCCGTTTTTT. Translated, it gives CASSISGSSTGEPFF.

This clonotype showed up many times. The rearrangement joins TRBV20-1 to TRBJ2-5; 8 positions agree with TRBD2. With V trimmed by 0 bases and J by 5 bases, 14 bases remained unmatched. The germline gives CDR1 DFQATT, CDR2 SNEGSKA (reference sequence). The CDR3 has 17 residues. The CDR3 DNA is TGCAGTGCTAGAGATCCTGCTAGCGGGCTAGGGGTGGAGACCCAGTACTTC. It translates to CSARDPASGLGVETQYF.

This clonotype was observed at least ten times. The chain combines TRBV20-1 with TRBJ1-4; D remains ambiguous. The germline gives CDR1 DFQATT, CDR2 SNEGSKA (reference sequence). Trimming left V 5 bases short and J 0 bases short, with 10 bases between. CDR3 length: 14 residues. In DNA, the CDR3 is TGCAGTGCTCTTGAACCGACAACTAATGAAAAACTGTTTTTT. It translates to CSALEPTTNEKLFF.

This clonotype was picked up many times. The genes are TRBV7-3 and TRBJ2-7, with 8 bases lining up with TRBD2. The CDR3 is 15 residues long. Trimming took 3 bases from V and 4 from J; bases not matched to a gene: 8. Germline V gene data show CDR1 as SGHTA and CDR2 as FQGTGA. The CDR3 nucleotides are TGTGCCAGCAGCTTTGGACTAGCTCACTTTTACGAGCAGTACTTC. Its translation is CASSFGLAHFYEQYF.

Ten or more counts support this clonotype. The chain has TRBV19 and TRBJ1-5, with no clear D. The CDR3 has 12 residues. In germline, CDR1 is LNHDA, CDR2 SQIVND (reference sequence). The V end lost 6 bases, the J end lost 3 bases, and 6 bases lay between the germline ends. The CDR3 spells CASRGYNQPQHF. CDR3 nucleotide sequence: TGTGCCAGTAGGGGGTACAATCAGCCCCAGCATTTT.

This clonotype has a count of ten or more. The chain uses TRBV20-1 and TRBJ2-5; D may be TRBD1 (6 bases). This CDR3 region has 13 residues. V was cut by 1 base and J by 9 bases, with 15 bases left in between. Germline V gives CDR1 DFQATT, CDR2 SNEGSKA (reference sequence). In nucleotides, the CDR3 is TGCAGTGCTAGAGCTAGGCAGGGGTGGGCCCAGTACTTC. Amino acid sequence: CSARARQGWAQYF.

J is TRBJ2-3 and V is TRBV15, with 10 bases matching TRBD2. With 0 bases clipped from V and 6 bases from J, the junction kept 12 bases outside the gene matches. The CDR3 extends over 18 amino acids. Germline lookup yields CDR1 LNHNV and CDR2 YYDKDF (reference sequence). The CDR3 DNA reads TGTGCCACCAGCAGAGATACACTAGCGGGGACCCTGGGGGATACGCAGTATTTT. Amino acid sequence: CATSRDTLAGTLGDTQYF.

For the CDR3, the DNA is TGTGCCAGCAGCGATCCCCGGACACCCAATGAGCAGTTCTTC. Its protein is CASSDPRTPNEQFF. V and J are TRBV5-4 and TRBJ2-1; D may be TRBD1 (5 bases). Trimming left V 4 bases short and J 6 bases short, with 14 bases between. The CDR3 sequence is 14 residues long. Germline loops: CDR1 SGHNT, CDR2 YYREEE (reference sequence).

This clonotype was observed many times. The chain couples TRBV6-6 to TRBJ2-2; 7 bases match TRBD1. Germline V CDR1 and CDR2: MNHNY, SVGAGI (reference sequence). After removal of 6 bases from V and 7 bases from J, the junction contained 11 bases not matched to a gene. The CDR3 is 15 residues long. The CDR3 DNA sequence: TGTGCCAGCAGCTCCCCCCAGGGGGATGACGGGGAGCTGTTTTTT. Its protein is CASSSPQGDDGELFF.

Worth noting for this clonotype: One junction end does not reproduce the germline sequence, and a read error may be involved. The V and J genes are TRBV20-1 and TRBJ2-3, with D perhaps assigned TRBD1 or TRBD2 (5 bases each). The CDR3 is 15 residues long. Germline V CDR1 and CDR2: DFQATT, SNEGSKA (reference sequence). The CDR3 region is CSACTYSGPTDTRYF. In DNA, the CDR3 is TGCAGTGCTTGCACCTACTCGGGGCCGACAGATACGCGGTATTTT.

This clonotype was observed at least ten times. The chain joins TRBV20-1 to TRBJ2-5, with 12 nucleotides matching TRBD2. There are 15 residues in the CDR3. Per germline, CDR1 DFQATT and CDR2 SNEGSKA (reference sequence). With V trimmed by 5 bases and J by 2 bases, 6 bases remained unmatched. CDR3 in amino acids: CSASGTSGWQETQYF. DNA of the CDR3: TGCAGTGCTTCCGGGACTAGCGGGTGGCAAGAGACCCAGTACTTC.

The chain is built from TRBV7-2 and TRBJ1-6; D call uncertain. The germline V and J ends were trimmed by 2 bases and 8 bases, with 7 bases remaining between them. The germline gives CDR1 SGHTA, CDR2 FQGNSA. There are 13 residues in the CDR3. The CDR3, as DNA: TGTGCCAGCAGCTTATTTACGGATTCACCCCTCCACTTT. Amino acids: CASSLFTDSPLHF.

The rearrangement joins TRBV6-2 or TRBV6-3 to TRBJ2-2; 9 bases fit TRBD2. Germline V gene sequence: CDR1 MNHEY, CDR2 SVGEGT. The ends lost 6 bases at V and 2 bases at J; junction bases unmatched: 1. There are 14 residues in the CDR3. The CDR3 DNA is TGTGCCAGCAGAGGGACTAGCAACACCGGGGAGCTGTTTTTT. Protein product: CASRGTSNTGELFF.

This clonotype came up many times. V is TRBV4-2 and J is TRBJ2-3, with D hard to call. V shed 1 base and J shed 4 bases, with 15 bases lying between them. The CDR3 runs 16 residues. CDR1 and CDR2 from the germline V gene are LGHNA and YNFKEQ. The CDR3 sequence: CASSQAKPNPPDTQYF. CDR3 nucleotide sequence: TGTGCCAGCAGCCAAGCCAAGCCAAATCCCCCAGATACGCAGTATTTT.

This clonotype was seen at least ten times. The chain is built from TRBV20-1 and TRBJ2-5; 8 bases fit TRBD1. The V segment lost 6 bases and the J segment 1 base; nucleotides outside the gene matches: 10. The CDR3 has 15 residues. Per the germline V gene, CDR1 is DFQATT and CDR2 is SNEGSKA (reference sequence). This CDR3 is CSAPDRVTVQETQYF. CDR3 nucleotide sequence: TGCAGTGCACCGGACAGGGTGACGGTCCAAGAGACCCAGTACTTC.

With respect to this clonotype: An end of the junction does not agree with germline; a read error may underlie this. The CDR3 coding sequence is TGTGCCAGCAGCCGACAGACCGGACACACCGGGGAGCTGTCTTTT. Protein: CASSRQTGHTGELSF. The chain combines TRBV7-2 with TRBJ2-2; the D call may be TRBD1 or TRBD2 (5 bases each). This CDR3 has 15 residues. CDR1 SGHTA and CDR2 FQGNSA come from the germline V gene. The full variable domain, rest sourced from reference TRBV7-2 and TRBJ2-2, is GAGVSQSPSNKVTEKGKDVELRCDPISGHTALYWYRQSLGQGLEFLIYFQGNSAPDKSGLPSDRFSAERTGGSVSTLTIQRTQQEDSAVYLCASSRQTGHTGELSFGEGSRLTVL.

This clonotype was picked up many times. The rearrangement links TRBV11-2 to TRBJ1-2; a possible D gene is TRBD1 (5 bases). CDR3 length equals 15 residues. With 1 base removed from V and 4 bases from J, the gap between germline ends came to 13 bases. Germline lookup yields CDR1 SGHAT and CDR2 FQNNGV. The DNA of the CDR3 is TGTGCCAGCAGCTTAGGCCACCGGGACCTCTATGGCTACACCTTC. Translation gives CASSLGHRDLYGYTF.

This clonotype was recorded many times. This rearrangement joins TRBV5-4 to TRBJ2-5; D unresolved. Germline CDR1 and CDR2: SGHNT and YYREEE (reference sequence). The CDR3 spans 14 residues. The germline V and J ends were trimmed by 1 base and 1 base, with 8 bases remaining between them. CDR3 coding DNA: TGTGCCAGCAGCTTGATAGGTCCCCAAGAGACCCAGTACTTC. Protein sequence: CASSLIGPQETQYF. Drawing the rest from reference TRBV5-4 and TRBJ2-5, the complete variable domain is ETGVTQSPTHLIKTRGQQVTLRCSSQSGHNTVSWYQQALGQGPQFIFQYYREEENGRGNFPPRFSGLQFPNYSSELNVNALELDDSALYLCASSLIGPQETQYFGPGTRLLVL.

Comments on this clonotype: This may come from a read error, since a much larger clone is one base off. This sequence joins TRBV28 and TRBJ1-2, with D possibly being TRBD1 (5 bases). The CDR3 has 15 residues. V lost 6 bases, J lost 3 bases, and 17 bases lay in between. Germline V gives CDR1 MDHEN, CDR2 SYDVKM. In DNA form, the CDR3 reads TGTGCCAGCAGCTTCATGCAGACAGTAGACTATGGCTACACCTTC. Residues: CASSFMQTVDYGYTF.

A word on this clonotype: A much larger clone differs from this one at a single base, so this may be a read error. This chain joins TRBV5-6 and TRBJ2-2; 7 bases map to TRBD1. CDR1 is SGHDT, CDR2 YYEEEE, per germline. CDR3 size: 16 residues. The CDR3 is CASSLGAGGQTGELLF. In nucleotides, the CDR3 is TGTGCCAGCAGCTTGGGAGCAGGGGGTCAAACCGGGGAGCTGCTTTTT.

This clonotype was observed at least ten times. The rearrangement joins TRBV11-1 to TRBJ2-7; 7 bases map to TRBD1. V was pared by 5 bases and J by 3 bases, with 7 bases of the junction left unmatched. Germline CDR1 SGHAT, CDR2 FQDESV (reference sequence). The CDR3 has 14 residues. CDR3 in amino acids: CASSPRTGNYEQYF. DNA of the CDR3: TGTGCCAGCAGCCCCCGGACAGGAAACTACGAGCAGTACTTC. Drawing the rest from reference TRBV11-1 and TRBJ2-7, the complete variable domain is EAEVAQSPRYKITEKSQAVAFWCDPISGHATLYWYRQILGQGPELLVQFQDESVVDDSQLPKDRFSAERLKGVDSTLKIQPAELGDSAMYLCASSPRTGNYEQYFGPGTRLTVT.

Regarding this clonotype: A much larger clone differs from this one at a single base, so this may be a read error. The genes are TRBV3-1 and TRBJ2-3; no clear D gene. From germline, CDR1 is LGHDT and CDR2 YNNKEL (reference sequence). CDR3 length: 12 amino acids. CDR3 in amino acids: CTSSPGTDTQYF. CDR3 nucleotide sequence: TGTACCAGCAGCCCCGGGACAGATACGCAGTATTTT.

For this clonotype: One end of the junction varies from germline; a read error may be responsible. The chain carries TRBV29-1 and TRBJ1-2; D not certain. Germline V gene data show CDR1 as SQVTM and CDR2 as ANQGSEA. This CDR3 comprises 11 residues. This CDR3 is CSVEGVYGYTF. Here the CDR3 DNA reads TGCAGCGTCGAAGGAGTCTATGGCTACACCTTC. Full variable domain (remainder filled in from reference TRBV29-1 and TRBJ1-2): SAVISQKPSRDICQRGTSLTIQCQVDSQVTMMFWYRQQPGQSLTLIATANQGSEATYESGFVIDKFPISRPNLTFSTLTVSNMSPEDSSIYLCSVEGVYGYTFGSGTRLTVV.

This clonotype was seen repeatedly, ten times or more. The gene calls are TRBV19 and TRBJ1-4; no reliable D call. Trimming took off 3 bases at V and 8 bases at J, with 7 bases between the two ends. The germline gives CDR1 LNHDA, CDR2 SQIVND (reference sequence). The CDR3 runs to 12 residues. DNA of the CDR3: TGTGCCAGTAGTATTACGTCAGAAAAACTGTTTTTT. Encoded protein: CASSITSEKLFF.